The rows below give T cell receptor beta chains drawn from one sample of a study of blood T cell repertoires in COVID-19. Assay: immunoSEQ multiplex PCR; the TCRdb copy retains only in-frame clones and omits some. The data hold 250,000 to 300,000 clones, with around 85% observed a single time. The material sequenced was peripheral blood. Every receptor here comes from a woman in her 70s with acute or convalescent COVID-19. Both conserved end residues are trimmed from each CDR3. A D gene is named only where the DNA matches it firmly. Size is omitted from some rows. Given values are once, few, many or a class for expanded clones.

TRBD2,TRBV5-4,-,TRBJ2-3,13,ASRAGTSLPDTQY
-,TRBV12-3/TRBV12-4,once,TRBJ1-1,10,ASSFVDTEAF
-,TRBV5-4,-,TRBJ2-3,12,ASNGGGRADTQY
-,TRBV6-6,-,TRBJ2-1,13,ASSPHETAYNEQF
-,TRBV5-1,-,TRBJ1-2,11,ASSSKTGSGYT
TRBD1,TRBV11-2,-,TRBJ2-2,14,ASSLDPGQGSGELF
-,TRBV19,-,TRBJ2-2,14,ASRTWGGSTHGELF
TRBD1,TRBV4-1,-,TRBJ2-7,13,ASSQGGTGPYEQY
TRBD2,TRBV7-8,few,TRBJ2-1,13,ASSELAGGFHEQF
TRBD1,TRBV19,-,TRBJ2-1,13,ASNLQGAAANEQF
-,TRBV30,-,TRBJ1-1,10,AWTAGAAEAF
TRBD1,TRBV9,-,TRBJ1-6,13,ASSGRDRVNSPLH
-,TRBV19,-,TRBJ2-7,14,ASSIGTPPDAYEQY
TRBD2,TRBV5-1,-,TRBJ2-7,17,ASSFSSPGGASGRYEQY
-,TRBV7-2,-,TRBJ1-5,12,ASSLTLSNQPQH
TRBD2,TRBV27,-,TRBJ2-5,14,ASSLNSGGLQETQY
-,TRBV10-3,-,TRBJ1-4,11,AISGGPNEKLF
-,TRBV15,-,TRBJ2-7,9,ATSARNEQY
-,TRBV6-5,-,TRBJ1-2,10,ASRAGSSGTT
-,TRBV13,-,TRBJ2-3,13,ASSLSGLAADTQY
-,TRBV28,-,TRBJ1-1,13,ASSFGGALNTEAF
-,TRBV5-4,-,TRBJ1-2,12,ASSAEQGSYGYT
-,TRBV11-2,few,TRBJ2-7,12,ASSLRGYSYEQY
-,TRBV5-1,once,TRBJ1-1,11,ASSLEGRQEAF
-,TRBV18,-,TRBJ1-1,10,ASSPSDSQAF
-,TRBV4-2,-,TRBJ2-3,13,ASSPQGGSTDTQY
-,TRBV3-1/TRBV3-2,-,TRBJ2-5,10,ASTRDQETQY
TRBD1,TRBV4-1,-,TRBJ2-5,13,ASSQDRGRGETQY
TRBD2,TRBV2,-,TRBJ2-7,13,ASSEAQRGAGEQY
-,TRBV3-1/TRBV3-2,many,TRBJ2-2,11,ASSPRVVGELF
-,TRBV9,-,TRBJ1-6,13,ASSVGGTNNSPLH
TRBD1,TRBV4-1,-,TRBJ1-1,14,ASSQQEQGVNTEAF
-,TRBV4-1,-,TRBJ1-4,13,ASSLQGLANEKLF
TRBD1,TRBV18,-,TRBJ1-6,12,ASSPDRVGSPLH
-,TRBV27,once,TRBJ1-5,10,ASSPFGGTQH
TRBD1,TRBV10-2,-,TRBJ2-7,13,ASTPDRASSYEQY
-,TRBV7-9,-,TRBJ1-2,11,ASSPHGGYGYT
-,TRBV20-1,-,TRBJ1-1,8,SAIAAEAF
-,TRBV7-2,-,TRBJ1-4,16,ASSSAGIAYSTNEKLF
TRBD2,TRBV2,-,TRBJ2-5,12,ASSPRLALETQY
-,TRBV5-4,-,TRBJ2-1,12,ASSLAGPYNEQF
TRBD1,TRBV7-8,few,TRBJ1-4,15,ASTLGRQGKSNEKLF
-,TRBV7-2,once,TRBJ2-7,10,ASSTRQGSKI
TRBD1,TRBV30,-,TRBJ1-2,9,AGEGAGGYT
TRBD1,TRBV18,-,TRBJ2-3,11,ASSLDRTDTQY
-,TRBV20-1,-,TRBJ2-1,9,SASGGNEQF
TRBD2,TRBV3-1/TRBV3-2,-,TRBJ2-3,12,ASSSGIRTDTQY
TRBD2,TRBV7-3,-,TRBJ2-4,16,ASSPTAGTSGAKNIQY
-,TRBV14,-,TRBJ1-2,11,ASSPNRNYGYT
-,TRBV4-1,once,TRBJ2-5,14,ASSQGVLRQTETQY
TRBD2,TRBV2,-,TRBJ2-4,10,ASESGANIQY
TRBD1,TRBV6-6,-,TRBJ1-3,12,ASSGQGTGNTIY
-,TRBV7-2,once,TRBJ1-1,13,ASSPWGGMNTEAF
TRBD1,TRBV15,many,TRBJ1-5,15,ATSRDWTGDSNQPQH
-,TRBV14,-,TRBJ1-1,11,ASSQVPGFSGF
-,TRBV27,-,TRBJ1-4,11,ASSLGGGEKLF
TRBD1,TRBV10-2,-,TRBJ1-1,12,ASQDGTVNTEAF
-,TRBV5-1,-,TRBJ1-1,15,ASSLDGRRGADTEAF
-,TRBV4-1,-,TRBJ1-6,14,ASSPAGMGLNSPLH
-,TRBV28,once,TRBJ2-6,15,ASSSRFSTAGANVLT